A selection of T cell receptor beta chains follows, all from one sample in a study of cytomegalovirus exposure and HLA in healthy donors. The method was immunoSEQ multiplex PCR; TCRdb's version includes in-frame clones alone and lacks a portion of them. This table holds around 100,000 clones. Sequences were obtained from PBMCs. The receptors come from a man aged 25-45 years in good health and CMV-seronegative. Both conserved end residues are part of each CDR3. D genes are given only for firm matches.

V gene: TRBV9; D gene: TRBD2; J gene: TRBJ2-1; CDR3 DNA: TGTGCCAGCAGCGTCTGGACTAGCGCCGACAATGAGCAGTTCTTC; CDR3 protein: CASSVWTSADNEQFF
V gene: TRBV5-1; D gene: TRBD1; J gene: TRBJ2-3; CDR3 DNA: TGCGCCAGCAGCTTGAGAACAGGGGGCTTAGGAGATACGCAGTATTTT; CDR3 protein: CASSLRTGGLGDTQYF
V gene: TRBV5-4; D gene: TRBD2; J gene: TRBJ2-4; CDR3 DNA: TGTGCCAGCAGCTTGCTCGCCGGGGGGGGGCTAGCCAAAAACATTCAGTACTTC; CDR3 protein: CASSLLAGGGLAKNIQYF
V gene: TRBV19; D gene: TRBD1; J gene: TRBJ2-3; CDR3 DNA: TGTGCCAGTATGGACAGGCGGACATTTTCAGATACGCAGTATTTT; CDR3 protein: CASMDRRTFSDTQYF
V gene: TRBV5-4; D gene: -; J gene: TRBJ2-5; CDR3 DNA: TGTGCCAGCAGCTTCAGGGGGGTCGCGGAGACCCAGTACTTC; CDR3 protein: CASSFRGVAETQYF
V gene: TRBV7-9; D gene: TRBD1; J gene: TRBJ2-1; CDR3 DNA: TGTGCCAGCAGCATCCCCCGGACAGGGGCGAGCTCCTACAATGAGCAGTTCTTC; CDR3 protein: CASSIPRTGASSYNEQFF
V gene: TRBV7-3; D gene: -; J gene: TRBJ1-1; CDR3 DNA: TGTGCCAGCAGCCTTACAGTGAACACTGAAGCTTTCTTT; CDR3 protein: CASSLTVNTEAFF
V gene: TRBV7-2; D gene: TRBD1; J gene: TRBJ1-1; CDR3 DNA: TGTGCCAGCAGCACGGACAGGAGTCTGAGGACTGAAGCTTTCTTT; CDR3 protein: CASSTDRSLRTEAFF
V gene: TRBV6-7; D gene: TRBD2; J gene: TRBJ2-7; CDR3 DNA: TGTGCCAGCGGTTGGCGGGAGCTTCGGGGCAACCCTTCGGGCTACGAGCAGTACTTC; CDR3 protein: CASGWRELRGNPSGYEQYF
V gene: TRBV28; D gene: TRBD1; J gene: TRBJ1-1; CDR3 DNA: TGTGCCAGCAGGGAAGACAGGGAACGGACGAACACTGAAGCTTTCTTT; CDR3 protein: CASREDRERTNTEAFF
V gene: TRBV29-1; D gene: TRBD1; J gene: TRBJ2-7; CDR3 DNA: TGCAGTACCGGGACAGGGGGGCGCGAGCAGTACTTC; CDR3 protein: CSTGTGGREQYF
V gene: TRBV5-1; D gene: -; J gene: TRBJ2-1; CDR3 DNA: TGCGCCAGCAGCAATCAAGGAGGTAATGAGCAGTTCTTC; CDR3 protein: CASSNQGGNEQFF
V gene: TRBV19; D gene: -; J gene: TRBJ2-3; CDR3 DNA: TGTGCCAGTAGTACTCTCGTAAGCACAGATACGCAGTATTTT; CDR3 protein: CASSTLVSTDTQYF
V gene: TRBV5-4; D gene: -; J gene: TRBJ1-5; CDR3 DNA: TGTGCCAGCAGCGTGACCGGGGGACCGAATCAGCCCCAGCATTTT; CDR3 protein: CASSVTGGPNQPQHF
V gene: TRBV7-2; D gene: -; J gene: TRBJ2-7; CDR3 DNA: TGTGCCAGCAACCCTAGGGGGGGCTACGAGCAGTACTTC; CDR3 protein: CASNPRGGYEQYF
V gene: TRBV7-9; D gene: TRBD1; J gene: TRBJ2-7; CDR3 DNA: TGTGCCAGCAGCACGGGACAGGGATGGGAGCAGTACTTC; CDR3 protein: CASSTGQGWEQYF
V gene: TRBV7-9; D gene: TRBD1; J gene: TRBJ2-3; CDR3 DNA: TGTGCCAGCAGCGACAGGGCCAGCACAGATACGCAGTATTTT; CDR3 protein: CASSDRASTDTQYF
V gene: TRBV4-2; D gene: TRBD2; J gene: TRBJ2-7; CDR3 DNA: TGTGCCAGCAGCCAAGATATAGCGGGGGCCTACGAGCAGTACTTC; CDR3 protein: CASSQDIAGAYEQYF
V gene: TRBV6-6; D gene: -; J gene: TRBJ1-4; CDR3 DNA: TGTGCCAGCAGGGGGGCGCCGACGGGTGAAAAACTGTTTTTT; CDR3 protein: CASRGAPTGEKLFF
V gene: TRBV5-1; D gene: -; J gene: TRBJ2-5; CDR3 DNA: TGCGCCAGCAGCATATCGACTAAAGGTCAAGAGACCCAGTACTTC; CDR3 protein: CASSISTKGQETQYF
V gene: TRBV9; D gene: -; J gene: TRBJ2-5; CDR3 DNA: TGTGCCAGCAGCGAGGGGCCGACAGTGTACTTCGGAGAGACCCAGTACTTC; CDR3 protein: CASSEGPTVYFGETQYF
V gene: TRBV7-2; D gene: -; J gene: TRBJ1-3; CDR3 DNA: TGTGCCAGCAGCTTAGGGGGCGTCGCTGGAAACACCATATATTTT; CDR3 protein: CASSLGGVAGNTIYF
V gene: TRBV7-7; D gene: -; J gene: TRBJ2-3; CDR3 DNA: TGTGCCAGCAGCCTACCAGGGTCCAATTATCAGTATTTT; CDR3 protein: CASSLPGSNYQYF
V gene: TRBV5-4; D gene: -; J gene: TRBJ2-1; CDR3 DNA: TGTGCCAGCAGCGCCGGGGGGGACAGCAGGAGTGAGCAGTTCTTC; CDR3 protein: CASSAGGDSRSEQFF
V gene: TRBV2; D gene: -; J gene: TRBJ1-3; CDR3 DNA: TGTGCCAGCAGTGAGAGCAGGGCCTCTGGAAACACCATATATTTT; CDR3 protein: CASSESRASGNTIYF
V gene: TRBV28; D gene: -; J gene: TRBJ1-4; CDR3 DNA: TGTGCCAGCAGTGTCTTCGAAATCCAGGGTGGGGCGGAAAAACTGTTTTTT; CDR3 protein: CASSVFEIQGGAEKLFF
V gene: TRBV7-3; D gene: TRBD1; J gene: TRBJ2-5; CDR3 DNA: TGTGCCAGCAGCACACAGGGGGAATCCTCGGCCCAGTACTTC; CDR3 protein: CASSTQGESSAQYF
V gene: TRBV11-3; D gene: -; J gene: TRBJ2-1; CDR3 DNA: TGTGCCAGCAGCTTAAAAGGGACTCAACCCTACAATGAGCAGTTCTTC; CDR3 protein: CASSLKGTQPYNEQFF
V gene: TRBV18; D gene: TRBD1; J gene: TRBJ1-2; CDR3 DNA: TGTGCCAGCTCACCGTCTAGGGACAGGGGGGACTATGGCTACACCTTC; CDR3 protein: CASSPSRDRGDYGYTF
V gene: TRBV19; D gene: -; J gene: TRBJ1-2; CDR3 DNA: TGTGCCAGTAGTATCGGCCCGGGGGGCTACTATGGCTACACCTTC; CDR3 protein: CASSIGPGGYYGYTF
V gene: TRBV5-4; D gene: -; J gene: TRBJ2-7; CDR3 DNA: TGTGCCAGCAGGGCTACCGGGAGTACCTACGAGCAGTACTTC; CDR3 protein: CASRATGSTYEQYF
V gene: TRBV6-1; D gene: -; J gene: TRBJ1-1; CDR3 DNA: TGTGCCAGTGCCGGTCAGGTCTGGAACACTGAAGCTTTCTTT; CDR3 protein: CASAGQVWNTEAFF
V gene: TRBV19; D gene: -; J gene: TRBJ1-5; CDR3 DNA: TGTGCCAGTCAGATATACCAGGGAGCGGGGCAGCCCCAGCATTTT; CDR3 protein: CASQIYQGAGQPQHF
V gene: TRBV6-1; D gene: -; J gene: TRBJ1-5; CDR3 DNA: TGTGCCAGCACCGAAAGGGGTGGGCAGCCCCAGCATTTT; CDR3 protein: CASTERGGQPQHF
V gene: TRBV4-1; D gene: -; J gene: TRBJ2-2; CDR3 DNA: TGCGCCAGCAGCCAAGAGGGCGCGAACACCGGGGAGCTGTTTTTT; CDR3 protein: CASSQEGANTGELFF
V gene: TRBV4-2; D gene: -; J gene: TRBJ2-2; CDR3 DNA: TGTGCCAGCAGCCAAGAGCCCTCAGGGAACACCGGGGAGCTGTTTTTT; CDR3 protein: CASSQEPSGNTGELFF
V gene: TRBV6-5; D gene: -; J gene: TRBJ1-4; CDR3 DNA: TGTGCCAGCAGTTGGACAGCAACTAATGAAAAACTGTTTTTT; CDR3 protein: CASSWTATNEKLFF
V gene: TRBV29-1; D gene: TRBD2; J gene: TRBJ2-1; CDR3 DNA: TGCAGCGGGCTTTCTAGCGGGAACTACAATGAGCAGTTCTTC; CDR3 protein: CSGLSSGNYNEQFF
V gene: TRBV5-4; D gene: TRBD1; J gene: TRBJ1-2; CDR3 DNA: TGTGCCAGCAGCTCTATTAACCGGGACAGGGGACCCCTCGGCTATGGCTACACCTTC; CDR3 protein: CASSSINRDRGPLGYGYTF
V gene: TRBV5-1; D gene: -; J gene: TRBJ2-7; CDR3 DNA: TGCGCCAGCAGCTTGGTAGGGGATCCTTCCTACGAGCAGTACTTC; CDR3 protein: CASSLVGDPSYEQYF
V gene: TRBV10-1; D gene: TRBD1; J gene: TRBJ1-1; CDR3 DNA: TGCGCCAGCAGTGAGTCGAGTTTAGTGGGACAGGGGGGTGAAGCTTTCTTT; CDR3 protein: CASSESSLVGQGGEAFF
V gene: TRBV11-1; D gene: -; J gene: TRBJ1-1; CDR3 DNA: TGTGCCAGCAGTCAACCGGGAAACACTGAAGCTTTCTTT; CDR3 protein: CASSQPGNTEAFF
V gene: TRBV6-6; D gene: TRBD1; J gene: TRBJ2-7; CDR3 DNA: TGTGCCAGCAGTTTCCCTCCCGGGACAGGCGTATACGAGCAGTACTTC; CDR3 protein: CASSFPPGTGVYEQYF
V gene: TRBV9; D gene: TRBD1; J gene: TRBJ2-7; CDR3 DNA: TGTGCCAGCAGCCCCCAGACAGGGACCTACGAGCAGTACTTC; CDR3 protein: CASSPQTGTYEQYF
V gene: TRBV5-1; D gene: TRBD1; J gene: TRBJ2-2; CDR3 DNA: TGCGCCAGCAGCGACAGGGCCCAGTCGGACACCGGGGAGCTGTTTTTT; CDR3 protein: CASSDRAQSDTGELFF
V gene: TRBV9; D gene: -; J gene: TRBJ1-1; CDR3 DNA: TGTGCCAGCAGCGCACCCCCGGGGGGGAGCACTGAAGCTTTCTTT; CDR3 protein: CASSAPPGGSTEAFF
V gene: TRBV18; D gene: TRBD1; J gene: TRBJ1-6; CDR3 DNA: TGTGCCAGCTCACCGGGACAGGGAGCTCAGAATTCACCCCTCCACTTT; CDR3 protein: CASSPGQGAQNSPLHF
V gene: TRBV11-2; D gene: TRBD1; J gene: TRBJ2-7; CDR3 DNA: TGTGCCAGCACCTGGGGAAGGGGGCTCGCCTACGAGCAGTACTTC; CDR3 protein: CASTWGRGLAYEQYF
V gene: TRBV30; D gene: -; J gene: TRBJ2-7; CDR3 DNA: TGTGCCTGGAGCGGTATTCTGGGGGCATTCTACGAGCAGTACTTC; CDR3 protein: CAWSGILGAFYEQYF
V gene: TRBV19; D gene: -; J gene: TRBJ1-3; CDR3 DNA: TGTGCCAGTAGTCCGGCGGGGATGGTCTCTGGAAACACCATATATTTT; CDR3 protein: CASSPAGMVSGNTIYF
V gene: TRBV5-1; D gene: TRBD1; J gene: TRBJ2-5; CDR3 DNA: TGCGCCAGCAGCGGGGGACAGGGGGCTGAGACCCAGTACTTC; CDR3 protein: CASSGGQGAETQYF
V gene: TRBV5-1; D gene: -; J gene: TRBJ2-7; CDR3 DNA: TGCGCCAGCAGCGCAGGGCCCGGCTACGAGCAGTACTTC; CDR3 protein: CASSAGPGYEQYF
V gene: TRBV7-9; D gene: -; J gene: TRBJ2-3; CDR3 DNA: TGTGCCAGCAGCTTAGAAGGCGACTCGACAGATACGCAGTATTTT; CDR3 protein: CASSLEGDSTDTQYF
V gene: TRBV7-2; D gene: -; J gene: TRBJ2-2; CDR3 DNA: TGTGCCAGCAGCCGAACAACGAACACCGGGGAGCTGTTTTTT; CDR3 protein: CASSRTTNTGELFF
V gene: TRBV27; D gene: TRBD1; J gene: TRBJ2-2; CDR3 DNA: TGTGCCAGCAGACTTCAGGGGGCAGTGAACACCGGGGAGCTGTTTTTT; CDR3 protein: CASRLQGAVNTGELFF
V gene: TRBV5-1; D gene: -; J gene: TRBJ2-1; CDR3 DNA: TGCGCCAGCAGCTTGGACTCACACAATGAGCAGTTCTTC; CDR3 protein: CASSLDSHNEQFF
V gene: TRBV30; D gene: -; J gene: TRBJ2-7; CDR3 DNA: TGTGCCTGGAGCCGGGTCGAGAGGGAGCAGTACTTC; CDR3 protein: CAWSRVEREQYF
V gene: TRBV10-3; D gene: -; J gene: TRBJ2-5; CDR3 DNA: TGTGCCATCAGTGCCCTCCAAGAGACCCAGTACTTC; CDR3 protein: CAISALQETQYF
V gene: TRBV7-2; D gene: TRBD2; J gene: TRBJ2-7; CDR3 DNA: TGTGCCAGCAGCACCCCATTTAGCGGGGGGGTGTACGAGCAGTACTTC; CDR3 protein: CASSTPFSGGVYEQYF